Each of the 16 T cell receptor beta chains below was sequenced from the same sample in a study of shared clonotypes between healthy human individuals. TCRdb keeps only in-frame clones here, not all; method: immunoSEQ multiplex PCR. The top ten clones hold roughly 0.15% of a sample with about 2.4 million clones, about 92% of them seen once. Source material: naive CD4+ T cells sorted from blood. The sample's subset: CD45RA+ positively selected. These receptors were taken from a young man in good health.

The V and J genes are TRBV19 and TRBJ1-6; D might be TRBD1 (6 bases). V lost 5 bases and J 1 base, leaving 9 bases between the germline ends. Germline values: CDR1 LNHDA, CDR2 SQIVND (reference sequence). The CDR3 is 15 residues long. In DNA form, the CDR3 reads TGTGCCAGTAGTCCCGGACAGTCCTATAATTCACCCCTCCACTTT. Its translation is CASSPGQSYNSPLHF.

The rearrangement links TRBV9 to TRBJ2-7, with D possibly TRBD1 on 5 matching bases. Germline loops: CDR1 SGDLS, CDR2 YYNGEE. The CDR3 extends over 15 amino acids. V gave up 0 bases and J gave up 3 bases, with 13 bases separating them. For the CDR3, the DNA is TGTGCCAGCAGCGTAGGTGCAGGGTCTCACTACGAGCAGTACTTC. It translates to CASSVGAGSHYEQYF.

V is TRBV7-6 and J is TRBJ2-3; tentative D call: TRBD2 (6 bases). Looked up from germline, CDR1 is SGHVS and CDR2 is FNYEAQ. Between the trimmed V and J ends, which lost 3 bases and 6 bases, there was a span of 16 bases. This CDR3 contains 15 residues. CDR3 residues: CASSLGGSVGDTQYF. The DNA of the CDR3 is TGTGCCAGCAGCTTGGGGGGTTCAGTAGGTGATACGCAGTATTTT.

As regards this clone: This sample includes further DNA sequences coding for the same CDR3. This chain connects TRBV10-3 to TRBJ1-4; no clear D gene. Deletions cut 9 bases from V and 2 bases from J, with 7 bases between. This CDR3 contains 12 residues. Germline V CDR1 and CDR2: ENHRY, SYGVKD. The CDR3 DNA reads as TGTGCCATTTCACCCACTAATGAAAAACTGTTTTTT. Protein: CAISPTNEKLFF.

The chain carries TRBV7-9 and TRBJ2-7, with 11 bases matching TRBD2. This CDR3 region has 14 residues. With 5 bases clipped from V and 2 bases from J, the junction kept 2 bases outside the gene matches. Germline V gives CDR1 SEHNR, CDR2 FQNEAQ (reference sequence). This CDR3 reads CASSQGLAAYEQYF. Written as DNA, the CDR3 is TGTGCCAGCAGCCAGGGACTAGCGGCCTACGAGCAGTACTTC.

This chain joins TRBV7-8 and TRBJ2-6; maybe TRBD1 (6 bases). Germline CDR1 reads SGHVS; CDR2 reads FQNEAQ. V was trimmed by 6 bases and J by 0 bases, leaving 12 bases between them. The length of the CDR3 is 16 residues. The CDR3 is CASSRDTNSGANVLTF. CDR3 in DNA: TGTGCCAGCAGTAGGGACACCAACTCTGGGGCCAACGTCCTGACTTTC.

The rearrangement uses TRBV28 and TRBJ2-5, with 12 nucleotides matching TRBD2. The J call may not be correct, given that the DNA end is closer to TRBJ2-7. The CDR3 runs 14 residues. Per the germline V gene, CDR1 is MDHEN and CDR2 is SYDVKM. The chain's CDR3 is CASSLTSGGYEQYF. The DNA for the CDR3 is TGTGCCAGCAGTTTGACTAGCGGGGGTTACGAGCAGTACTTC.

The CDR3 sequence: CASSQVRQYTDRASQPQHF. The CDR3 nucleotides read TGCGCCAGCAGCCAAGTCCGTCAATACACGGACAGGGCCAGTCAGCCCCAGCATTTT. V is TRBV4-1 and J is TRBJ1-5; 8 positions match TRBD1. The CDR3 covers 19 residues. The germline V gene encodes CDR1 MGHRA and CDR2 YSYEKL. Trimming at V came to 1 base and at J to 6 bases, leaving 17 bases not matched to a gene.

The CDR3 reads CASGGGSSYNEQFF. For the CDR3, the DNA is TGTGCCAGCGGGGGCGGGAGCTCCTACAATGAGCAGTTCTTC. The rearrangement joins TRBV6-6 to TRBJ2-1; possible D gene TRBD2, 7 bases. The CDR3 loop spans 14 amino acids. V shed 8 bases and J shed 0 bases, with 11 bases lying between them. The V gene's germline CDR1 is MNHNY and CDR2 SVGAGI (reference sequence).

The CDR3 bases are TGCGCCAGCAAGGACTTCAAAGGGGAAGCTTTCTTT. Its translation is CASKDFKGEAFF. The rearrangement links TRBV5-1 to TRBJ1-1, with no clear D. The V end lost 6 bases, the J end lost 8 bases, and 14 bases lay between the germline ends. Germline V gene lookup returns CDR1 SGHRS and CDR2 YFSETQ. The CDR3 runs to 12 residues.

V usage is TRBV7-2 and J usage is TRBJ2-7, with D possibly matching TRBD2 (5 bases). V lost 5 bases, J lost 2 bases, and 16 bases lay in between. Per germline, CDR1 SGHTA and CDR2 FQGNSA. CDR3 length: 15 residues. The CDR3 DNA sequence: TGTGCCAGCAGCCCCAAAGGAGGATGGACCTACGAGCAGTACTTC. Translated: CASSPKGGWTYEQYF.

Comments on this clone: Other nucleotide sequences in the sample specify the same CDR3. CDR3 nucleotides: TGTGCCAGCAGCTTACTAGCGGGAGGGAATGAGCAGTTCTTC. This encodes CASSLLAGGNEQFF. V is TRBV5-4 and J is TRBJ2-1; 13 bases match TRBD2. J lost 7 bases, V lost 2 bases, and 0 bases had no gene match. Germline V gene sequence: CDR1 SGHNT, CDR2 YYREEE (reference sequence). The CDR3 sequence is 14 residues long.

This chain connects TRBV10-3 to TRBJ2-7; possibly TRBD2 for D (5 bases). Per the germline V gene, CDR1 is ENHRY and CDR2 is SYGVKD. The CDR3 contains 13 residues. Trimming removed 4 bases at V and 7 bases at J, with 14 bases between. CDR3 sequence (DNA): TGTGCCATCAGTGTATGGGCCACGGGGGAGCAGTACTTC. This translates into CAISVWATGEQYF.

V usage is TRBV5-4 and J usage is TRBJ1-1, with D hard to call. Germline V lookup: CDR1 SGHNT, CDR2 YYREEE (reference sequence). The CDR3 spans 14 residues. V was shortened by 5 bases and J by 1 base, with 12 bases between the two germline ends. Here the CDR3 reads CASRLPGGNTEAFF. The CDR3 DNA sequence: TGTGCCAGCAGGCTCCCGGGAGGGAACACTGAAGCTTTCTTT.

This clone appeared a single time. The rearrangement joins TRBV10-1 to TRBJ2-1; unclear D gene. Germline V gene sequence: CDR1 WNHNN, CDR2 SYGVQD (reference sequence). V shed 3 bases and J shed 1 base, with 7 bases lying between them. The CDR3 length is 14 residues. The CDR3 region is CASSELGSYNEQFF. For the CDR3, the DNA is TGCGCCAGCAGTGAATTGGGGTCCTACAATGAGCAGTTCTTC.

In regard to this clone: Distinct nucleotide sequences in the sample also encode this CDR3. The chain is built from TRBV6-1 and TRBJ1-1; D remains unclear. This CDR3 is 13 amino acids long. CDR1 is MNHNS, CDR2 SASEGT, per germline. The V and J ends lost 4 bases and 0 bases respectively, with 6 bases between them. The CDR3 nucleotides read TGTGCCAGCAGTGTCACAGTGAACACTGAAGCTTTCTTT. It codes for CASSVTVNTEAFF.